This is a list of T cell receptor beta chains from one sample in a study of identifying expanded T cells in peripheral blood. Clones were sequenced by immunoSEQ multiplex PCR, and TCRdb holds only the in-frame ones, with some missing. The top ten clones hold roughly 17% of a sample with fewer than 110,000 clones, roughly 85% of them seen once. The sample comprised blood. The receptors come from a person aged 18 to 75 in good health. CDR3s include the opening cysteine and the closing phenylalanine or tryptophan. Fields, in order: J gene, D gene, clone size, V gene, CDR3 length, CDR3 protein, CDR3 DNA. The D gene is left open where the match is weak. A clone size is listed for some rows: how often the clone was seen (once, few, many), or a class if it is expanded.

J: TRBJ1-3
D: TRBD1
size: NA
V: TRBV5-1
length: 17
CDR3: CASSPTGLGSSGNTIYF
DNA: TGCGCCAGCAGCCCGACAGGGCTTGGGAGCTCTGGAAACACCATATATTTT

J: TRBJ1-5
D: NA
size: NA
V: TRBV2
length: 15
CDR3: CASSETDLSNQPQHF
DNA: TGTGCCAGCAGTGAGACAGACCTTAGCAATCAGCCCCAGCATTTT

J: TRBJ2-3
D: NA
size: NA
V: TRBV4-2
length: 16
CDR3: CASSQALQRPPDTQYF
DNA: TGTGCCAGCAGCCAAGCCCTGCAACGACCCCCAGATACGCAGTATTTT

J: TRBJ1-3
D: NA
size: NA
V: TRBV15
length: 16
CDR3: CATSRDHASSGNTIYF
DNA: TGTGCCACCAGCAGAGATCACGCCAGCTCTGGAAACACCATATATTTT

J: TRBJ1-6
D: TRBD1
size: NA
V: TRBV5-6
length: 17
CDR3: CASSVPTLTGANSPLHF
DNA: TGTGCCAGCAGCGTACCTACACTGACAGGGGCGAATTCACCCCTCCACTTT

J: TRBJ1-6
D: NA
size: once
V: TRBV7-9
length: 13
CDR3: CASSQTPYSPLHF
DNA: TGTGCCAGCAGCCAAACGCCTTATTCACCCCTCCACTTT

J: TRBJ1-5
D: NA
size: few
V: TRBV19
length: 16
CDR3: CASSMGTLYSNQPQHF
DNA: TGTGCCAGTAGTATGGGGACACTTTACAGCAATCAGCCCCAGCATTTT

J: TRBJ2-1
D: NA
size: NA
V: TRBV4-3
length: 16
CDR3: CASSQDARSSYNEQFF
DNA: TGCGCCAGCAGCCAAGATGCCCGGAGCTCCTACAATGAGCAGTTCTTC

J: TRBJ1-4
D: NA
size: NA
V: TRBV10-2
length: 12
CDR3: CASRGLGRKLFF
DNA: TGCGCCAGCAGGGGACTGGGACGGAAACTGTTTTTT

J: TRBJ2-1
D: NA
size: NA
V: TRBV4-3
length: 16
CDR3: CASSQEFVSSYNEQFF
DNA: TGCGCCAGCAGCCAAGAATTCGTCAGCTCCTACAATGAGCAGTTCTTC

J: TRBJ2-2
D: NA
size: NA
V: TRBV19
length: 16
CDR3: CASSILTGTNTGELFF
DNA: TGTGCCAGTAGTATACTCACAGGAACGAACACCGGGGAGCTGTTTTTT

J: TRBJ2-7
D: NA
size: NA
V: TRBV4-3
length: 15
CDR3: CASSHDLGLGYEQYF
DNA: TGCGCCAGCAGCCATGACCTTGGTTTGGGTTACGAGCAGTACTTC

J: TRBJ2-1
D: NA
size: NA
V: TRBV6-5
length: 11
CDR3: CASSNHNEQFF
DNA: TGTGCCAGCAGCAACCACAATGAGCAGTTCTTC

J: TRBJ2-7
D: TRBD2
size: NA
V: TRBV28
length: 14
CDR3: CASSFLGGAREQYF
DNA: TGTGCCAGCAGTTTTCTCGGGGGGGCGAGGGAGCAGTACTTC

J: TRBJ2-4
D: NA
size: NA
V: TRBV9
length: 15
CDR3: CASSVAEGAKNIQYF
DNA: TGTGCCAGCAGCGTAGCGGAGGGGGCTAAAAACATTCAGTACTTC

J: TRBJ2-7
D: NA
size: NA
V: TRBV6-5
length: 13
CDR3: CASSRSASYEQYF
DNA: TGTGCCAGCAGTCGAAGCGCATCCTACGAGCAGTACTTC

J: TRBJ1-2
D: TRBD1
size: NA
V: TRBV29-1
length: 13
CDR3: CSVQRDRVWGYTF
DNA: TGCAGCGTCCAGCGGGACAGGGTGTGGGGCTACACCTTC

J: TRBJ2-5
D: NA
size: few
V: TRBV25-1
length: 14
CDR3: CASSHRQGGETQYF
DNA: TGTGCCAGCAGTCATAGACAGGGAGGGGAGACCCAGTACTTC

J: TRBJ1-3
D: NA
size: NA
V: TRBV4-3
length: 16
CDR3: CASSQGFTGSGNTIYF
DNA: TGCGCCAGCAGCCAAGGTTTTACAGGGTCTGGAAACACCATATATTTT

J: TRBJ2-2
D: NA
size: NA
V: TRBV4-1
length: 15
CDR3: CASSQGPLITGELFF
DNA: TGCGCCAGCAGCCAAGGTCCTCTCATCACCGGGGAGCTGTTTTTT

J: TRBJ1-6
D: NA
size: few
V: TRBV7-2
length: 13
CDR3: CASSFMADSPLHF
DNA: TGTGCCAGCAGCTTCATGGCAGATTCACCCCTCCACTTT

J: TRBJ1-5
D: TRBD1
size: NA
V: TRBV19
length: 15
CDR3: CASSPGQLSNQPQHF
DNA: TGTGCCAGTAGTCCGGGACAGTTGAGCAATCAGCCCCAGCATTTT

J: TRBJ1-2
D: NA
size: few
V: TRBV2
length: 15
CDR3: CASSATRTGVYGYTF
DNA: TGTGCCAGCAGTGCAACGAGGACGGGGGTCTATGGCTACACCTTC

J: TRBJ2-7
D: TRBD1
size: NA
V: TRBV28
length: 15
CDR3: CASSSQGQGAGEQYF
DNA: TGTGCCAGCAGTTCCCAAGGACAGGGGGCCGGCGAGCAGTACTTC

J: TRBJ1-4
D: NA
size: NA
V: TRBV15
length: 16
CDR3: CATSPPRDRANEKLFF
DNA: TGTGCCACCAGCCCCCCGCGTGATAGGGCTAATGAAAAACTGTTTTTT

J: TRBJ1-1
D: TRBD1
size: NA
V: TRBV19
length: 15
CDR3: CASRVMTGGNTEAFF
DNA: TGTGCCAGTAGGGTTATGACAGGGGGGAACACTGAAGCTTTCTTT

J: TRBJ2-2
D: NA
size: NA
V: TRBV30
length: 11
CDR3: CAWSDPGELFF
DNA: TGTGCCTGGAGTGATCCCGGGGAGCTGTTTTTT

J: TRBJ2-4
D: TRBD2
size: NA
V: TRBV7-9
length: 16
CDR3: CASSQRGGLAKNIQYF
DNA: TGTGCCAGCAGCCAACGGGGAGGGCTAGCCAAAAACATTCAGTACTTC

J: TRBJ1-1
D: NA
size: NA
V: TRBV5-6
length: 15
CDR3: CASSLSGSWGTEAFF
DNA: TGTGCCAGCAGTTTATCGGGCAGTTGGGGCACTGAAGCTTTCTTT

J: TRBJ2-5
D: TRBD1
size: NA
V: TRBV7-2
length: 14
CDR3: CASSPGQGSWDQYF
DNA: TGTGCCAGCAGCCCAGGACAGGGATCGTGGGACCAGTACTTC

J: TRBJ2-3
D: TRBD2
size: NA
V: TRBV18
length: 17
CDR3: CASSPPRTGGPADTQYF
DNA: TGTGCCAGCTCACCACCGAGGACGGGGGGGCCAGCAGATACGCAGTATTTT

J: TRBJ2-7
D: NA
size: NA
V: TRBV5-4
length: 12
CDR3: CASSLGTYEQYF
DNA: TGTGCCAGCAGCTTGGGTACCTACGAGCAGTACTTC

J: TRBJ2-1
D: TRBD2
size: NA
V: TRBV5-4
length: 15
CDR3: CASSLGSGGYNEQFF
DNA: TGTGCCAGCAGCTTGGGTAGCGGGGGGTACAATGAGCAGTTCTTC

J: TRBJ2-5
D: NA
size: once
V: TRBV2
length: 15
CDR3: CASSEALGRKETQYF
DNA: TGTGCCAGCAGTGAAGCGTTGGGTCGAAAAGAGACCCAGTACTTC

J: TRBJ1-6
D: NA
size: NA
V: TRBV7-8
length: 15
CDR3: CASSLRNGGTSPLHF
DNA: TGTGCCAGCAGCTTAAGAAATGGAGGGACTTCACCCCTCCACTTT

J: TRBJ2-2
D: TRBD1
size: NA
V: TRBV6-5
length: 16
CDR3: CASSYSNRGKGGELFF
DNA: TGTGCCAGCAGTTACTCGAACAGGGGGAAGGGCGGGGAGCTGTTTTTT

J: TRBJ2-1
D: TRBD1
size: NA
V: TRBV27
length: 16
CDR3: CASSPLGQGLYNEQFF
DNA: TGTGCCAGCAGTCCTTTGGGACAGGGACTCTACAATGAGCAGTTCTTC

J: TRBJ1-5
D: NA
size: NA
V: TRBV28
length: 15
CDR3: CASRPGRALNQPQHF
DNA: TGTGCCAGCAGACCGGGACGGGCTTTAAATCAGCCCCAGCATTTT

J: TRBJ1-6
D: NA
size: NA
V: TRBV9
length: 17
CDR3: CASSARGGPSYNSPLHF
DNA: TGTGCCAGCAGCGCCCGAGGTGGCCCCTCCTATAATTCACCCCTCCACTTT

J: TRBJ2-7
D: TRBD2
size: NA
V: TRBV13
length: 17
CDR3: CASSSLLRGGIPYEQYF
DNA: TGTGCCAGCAGCTCCCTCCTGCGGGGGGGGATACCCTACGAGCAGTACTTC

J: TRBJ2-7
D: TRBD2
size: NA
V: TRBV29-1
length: 20
CDR3: CSVERPGRKVAGYPTYEQYF
DNA: TGCAGCGTTGAGCGGCCGGGGCGGAAGGTAGCGGGTTATCCAACCTACGAGCAGTACTTC

J: TRBJ1-3
D: TRBD1
size: once
V: TRBV4-1
length: 15
CDR3: CASRQDRGTGNTIYF
DNA: TGCGCCAGCAGGCAAGACAGGGGGACTGGAAACACCATATATTTT

J: TRBJ2-2
D: TRBD1
size: NA
V: TRBV25-1
length: 15
CDR3: CASSDPGTGTGELFF
DNA: TGTGCCAGCAGTGATCCTGGGACAGGGACCGGGGAGCTGTTTTTT

J: TRBJ2-7
D: NA
size: NA
V: TRBV7-2
length: 13
CDR3: CASSFDRDYEQYF
DNA: TGTGCCAGCAGCTTTGACAGAGACTACGAGCAGTACTTC

J: TRBJ1-2
D: NA
size: NA
V: TRBV19
length: 12
CDR3: CASRPDYYGYTF
DNA: TGTGCCAGTAGGCCAGACTACTATGGCTACACCTTC